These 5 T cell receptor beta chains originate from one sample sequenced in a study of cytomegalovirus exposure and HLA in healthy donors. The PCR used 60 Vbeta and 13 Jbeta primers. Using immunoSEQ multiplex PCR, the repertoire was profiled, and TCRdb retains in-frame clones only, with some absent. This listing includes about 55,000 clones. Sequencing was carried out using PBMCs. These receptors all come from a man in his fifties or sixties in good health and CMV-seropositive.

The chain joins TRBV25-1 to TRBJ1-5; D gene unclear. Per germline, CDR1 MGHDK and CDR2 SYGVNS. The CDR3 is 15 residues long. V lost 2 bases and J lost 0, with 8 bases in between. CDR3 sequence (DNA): TGTGCCAGCAGTGAAGGAGGACCTAGCAATCAGCCCCAGCATTTT. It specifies CASSEGGPSNQPQHF.

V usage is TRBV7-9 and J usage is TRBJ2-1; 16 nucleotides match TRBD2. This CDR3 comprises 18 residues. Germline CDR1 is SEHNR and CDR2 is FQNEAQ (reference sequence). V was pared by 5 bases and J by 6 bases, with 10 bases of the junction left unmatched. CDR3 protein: CASSQLGTSGRGGNEQFF. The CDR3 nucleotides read TGTGCCAGCAGCCAACTGGGGACTAGCGGGAGGGGGGGCAATGAGCAGTTCTTC.

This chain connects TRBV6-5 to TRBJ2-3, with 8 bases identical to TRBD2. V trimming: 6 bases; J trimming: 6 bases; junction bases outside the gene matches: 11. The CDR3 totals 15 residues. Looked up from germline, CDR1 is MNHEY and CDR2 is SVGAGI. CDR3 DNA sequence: TGTGCCAGCAGGTCCTTCGGGGGGGGTGTGGATACGCAGTATTTT. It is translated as CASRSFGGGVDTQYF.

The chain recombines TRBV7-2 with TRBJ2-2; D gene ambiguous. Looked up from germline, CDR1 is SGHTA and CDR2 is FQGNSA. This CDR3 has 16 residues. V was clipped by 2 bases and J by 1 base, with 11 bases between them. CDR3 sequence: CASSLMARGNTGELFF. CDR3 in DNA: TGTGCCAGCAGCTTAATGGCTAGAGGGAACACCGGGGAGCTGTTTTTT.

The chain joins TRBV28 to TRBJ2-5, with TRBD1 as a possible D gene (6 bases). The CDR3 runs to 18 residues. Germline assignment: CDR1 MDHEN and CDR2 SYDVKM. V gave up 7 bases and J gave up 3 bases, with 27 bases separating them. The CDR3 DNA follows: TGTGCCAGCACCTCCAACGCACGCCCCCCAGGGGCTGAAGAGACCCAGTACTTC. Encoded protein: CASTSNARPPGAEETQYF.